This T cell receptor beta chain was sequenced during a study of a mutant IDH1 vaccine in newly diagnosed glioma. Study-level background: Vaccinations were initiated 4-6 weeks following radiotherapy alone, or were given together with temozolomide cycles. Earlier treatment was radiotherapy, temozolomide, or both, with most getting both.

Details on this clone: Antigen specificity is unknown.

The table came from immunoSEQ multiplex PCR; TCRdb's copy has only in-frame clones and leaves some out. The sample includes some 36,000 clones, 80% to 90% of them seen just once. Germline CDR1 reads MNHNS; CDR2 reads SASEGT. The CDR3 is made up of 14 amino acids. V lost 11 bases and J lost 1; bases outside the gene matches: 7. As for time point: week 5, during vaccination. Doses consisted of 300 ug of mutant IDH1 20-mer peptide each, paired with topical imiquimod. The chain recombines TRBV6-1 with TRBJ2-2; 7 nucleotides match TRBD1. Sequencing used PBMCs, obtained from a glioma patient whose treatment included an IDH1 peptide vaccine. The source of this sequence is a man aged 50 to 60 with glioma. The CDR3 coding sequence is TGTGCCGGAAGGACAGGCTTGAACACCGGGGAGCTGTTTTTT. Its protein is CAGRTGLNTGELFF.